The source of this T cell receptor beta chain is a study of identical twins. A remark on this clonotype: Its antigen is unknown.

Unique molecular identifiers were in the cDNA, with template-switch universal primer binding. TCRdb reanalysed the 5' RACE reads using MiXCR and keeps one entry per CDR3 protein. The repertoire holds some 630,000 distinct CDR3 sequences, 7% to 7.5% seen once, with roughly 1.6% in the top ten. The CDR3 length is 15 residues. Looked up from germline, CDR1 is LGHDT and CDR2 is YNNKEL (reference sequence). V shed 3 bases and J shed 2 bases, with 13 bases lying between them. Study-level points and caveats: Models predicted less out-of-frame TCR alpha sharing in monozygotic twins than was found. In drawing conclusions, the study used cross-sectional statistical analysis and did not follow the same donors. When twins shared out-of-frame alpha sequences, those sequences had excess low generation probability.

The same data also went into a second study, on yellow fever vaccine responses in identical twins.

The clonotype comes from a woman younger than 35 in good health. Sequences were obtained from PBMCs. The chain uses TRBV3-1 and TRBJ2-5, with D tentatively TRBD2 (5 bases). The CDR3 reads CASSHPGGLQETQYF. The CDR3 DNA reads as TGTGCCAGCAGCCACCCCGGCGGGTTACAAGAGACCCAGTACTTC.